This T cell receptor (beta chain) derives from a study of blood T cell repertoires in COVID-19. Across the whole study: Specimens from acute and convalescent COVID-19 originated in the United States, Italy and Spain. PBMCs, B-cell-depleted T cells, or T cells were the source of the cDNA or gDNA that made up the material.

Followed over time, Seattle patients had been enrolled while infection was active. CDR1 and CDR2 from the germline V gene are SGHRS and YFSETQ. The trim removed 4 bases at V and 3 bases at J, leaving 12 bases unmatched. This CDR3 has 16 residues. The authors' processing: Reference gene primer amplification gave estimated nucleated cell counts. Only in-frame clones appear in the TCRdb table, and some are missing; sequencing was by immunoSEQ multiplex PCR. V and J calls and clone size are as listed in that table; D and trimming were resolved from the DNA. The sample carries fewer than 450,000 clones, around 88% recorded once.

Sequencing used peripheral blood. This receptor was obtained from a woman between 45 and 60 years old with COVID-19, enrolled during active disease. The chain carries TRBV5-1 and TRBJ1-1, with 7 bases that match TRBD1. CDR3 in DNA: TGCGCCAGCAGCGACTTACAGGGGCCAACTTACACTGAAGCTTTCTTT. Protein product: CASSDLQGPTYTEAFF. The complete variable domain, with remaining parts taken from reference TRBV5-1 and TRBJ1-1, reads KAGVTQTPRYLIKTRGQQVTLSCSPISGHRSVSWYQQTPGQGLQFLFEYFSETQRNKGNFPGRFSGRQFSNSRSEMNVSTLELGDSALYLCASSDLQGPTYTEAFFGQGTRLTVV.